These 28 T cell receptor beta chains were sequenced from one sample in a study of T-cell reconstitution after alpha-beta-depleted transplantation in children. The TCRbeta library was prepared with unique molecular identifiers. TCRdb recomputed calls from the PCR reads with MiXCR, one row per CDR3 protein. The sample has 60,000 or so distinct CDR3 sequences; 35% to 55% are singletons. The sample consisted of PBMCs, mostly from graft donor cells, taken 360 days after TCRalphabeta/CD19-depleted stem cell transplant. These receptors were taken from a male patient between 10 and 17 years old who had a stem cell transplant for acute lymphoblastic leukemia, so the T cells may come from the graft donor.

The chain recombines TRBV5-1 with TRBJ2-7, with 8 positions matching TRBD1. CDR1 SGHRS and CDR2 YFSETQ come from the germline V gene. The CDR3 is 14 residues long. V was pared by 3 bases and J by 0 bases, with 2 bases of the junction left unmatched. CDR3 protein: CASSWGTGSYEQYF. CDR3 nucleotides: TGCGCCAGCAGCTGGGGGACAGGCTCCTACGAGCAGTACTTC.

The rearrangement joins TRBV12-3 or TRBV12-4 to TRBJ2-5; tentatively, D is TRBD1 (5 bases). V lost 3 bases and J lost 2, with 16 bases in between. CDR3 length: 16 residues. The CDR3 DNA is TGTGCCAGCAGTTTTTTAGCCCTGGACAAACAAGAGACCCAGTACTTC. This encodes CASSFLALDKQETQYF.

This clonotype has a handful of counts. The chain is built from TRBV5-1 and TRBJ2-2; TRBD1 is a possible D gene (5 bases). The CDR3 sequence is 17 residues long. With 1 base removed from V and 1 base from J, the gap between germline ends came to 14 bases. CDR1 and CDR2 from the germline V gene are SGHRS and YFSETQ. The DNA for the CDR3 is TGCGCCAGCAGCTTGCACCCTCGACAGAGGAACACCGGGGAGCTGTTTTTT. Protein product: CASSLHPRQRNTGELFF.

The chain joins TRBV20-1 to TRBJ2-3; D tentatively reads TRBD1 or TRBD2 (6 bases each). Trimming removed 2 bases from V and 3 bases from J, with 12 bases in between. The CDR3 loop spans 14 amino acids. The germline gives CDR1 DFQATT, CDR2 SNEGSKA (reference sequence). The chain's CDR3 is CSARRGARTDTQYF. The CDR3 DNA is TGCAGTGCTAGAAGGGGGGCGCGGACAGATACGCAGTATTTT.

CDR3 sequence reads: CSVRGQEDYGYTF. The CDR3 DNA reads as TGCAGCGTGAGGGGGCAGGAAGACTATGGCTACACCTTC. This chain joins TRBV29-1 and TRBJ1-2, with 7 bases lining up with TRBD1. CDR3 length: 13 residues. Trimming removed 6 bases from V and 3 bases from J; junction bases left unmatched: 7. Germline lookup yields CDR1 SQVTM and CDR2 ANQGSEA.

This sequence joins TRBV25-1 and TRBJ2-3; 9 bases match TRBD1. Germline V gene sequence: CDR1 MGHDK, CDR2 SYGVNS. The V and J ends lost 4 bases and 5 bases, in that order; junction bases with no gene match: 7. CDR3 length: 15 amino acids. This chain's CDR3 is CASSVRTGVKDTQYF. The CDR3 DNA reads TGTGCCAGCAGTGTTCGGACAGGGGTCAAAGATACGCAGTATTTT.

This chain links TRBV29-1 with TRBJ1-1; D is ambiguous. V was cut by 1 base and J by 6 bases, with 18 bases left in between. In germline, CDR1 is SQVTM, CDR2 ANQGSEA. This CDR3 region has 15 residues. The CDR3 DNA follows: TGCAGCGTTGAAGTTATTAAGTTGGCCTATCCTGAAGCTTTCTTT. Its protein is CSVEVIKLAYPEAFF.

This rearrangement joins TRBV6-5 to TRBJ2-2; no definite D call. Trimming cost V 2 bases and J 6 bases, with 22 bases left between them. The CDR3 extends over 18 amino acids. Germline CDR1 and CDR2: MNHEY and SVGAGI. CDR3 region: CASSYIVVAGKFPGELFF. The DNA of the CDR3 is TGTGCCAGCAGTTACATAGTGGTGGCCGGCAAGTTTCCCGGGGAGCTGTTTTTT.

Here the CDR3 DNA reads TGTGCCAGCAGCCGAGAGACTAGCGGGAGAAGCAATGAGCAGTTCTTC. Encoded protein: CASSRETSGRSNEQFF. The gene calls are TRBV3-1 and TRBJ2-1; 12 positions match TRBD2. V lost 4 bases to trimming and J lost 6 bases; unmatched junction nucleotides: 7. Germline assignment: CDR1 LGHDT and CDR2 YNNKEL (reference sequence). This CDR3 comprises 16 residues.

This clonotype was counted a few times. The chain combines TRBV9 with TRBJ1-3, with a possible D match to TRBD1 (6 bases). The CDR3 covers 13 residues. Trimming left V 3 bases short and J 3 bases short, with 7 bases between. Germline V CDR1 and CDR2: SGDLS, YYNGEE. The DNA for the CDR3 is TGTGCCAGCAGCGAGGGGGATGGAAACACCATATATTTT. It is translated as CASSEGDGNTIYF. Supplemented by reference TRBV9 and TRBJ1-3, the full variable domain reads DSGVTQTPKHLITATGQRVTLRCSPRSGDLSVYWYQQSLDQGLQFLIQYYNGEERAKGNILERFSAQQFPDLHSELNLSSLELGDSALYFCASSEGDGNTIYFGEGSWLTVV.

The rearrangement uses TRBV29-1 and TRBJ2-2; 8 positions agree with TRBD2. The CDR3 is 15 residues long. J gave up 1 base and V 6 bases, and 7 bases lay outside the gene matches. Germline CDR1 reads SQVTM; CDR2 reads ANQGSEA. Written as DNA, the CDR3 is TGCAGCGTCCGTTTACTAGCGGAGAACACCGGGGAGCTGTTTTTT. Protein: CSVRLLAENTGELFF.

This clonotype showed up just a few times. This rearrangement joins TRBV20-1 to TRBJ1-1; weak D call: TRBD1 (5 bases). Trimming pared 1 base from V and 6 bases from J, leaving 12 bases between. In germline, CDR1 is DFQATT, CDR2 SNEGSKA (reference sequence). The CDR3 spans 13 residues. The CDR3 DNA is TGCAGTGCTAGAGTTGGGGCCTACCCTGAAGCTTTCTTT. Protein product: CSARVGAYPEAFF.

This clonotype occurred many times. The rearrangement links TRBV7-9 to TRBJ2-5; D not resolved. Trimming pared 1 base from V and 0 bases from J, leaving 6 bases between. CDR3 length: 14 amino acids. Germline assignment: CDR1 SEHNR and CDR2 FQNEAQ (reference sequence). CDR3 residues: CASSLGWNQETQYF. CDR3 sequence (DNA): TGTGCCAGCAGCTTAGGATGGAACCAAGAGACCCAGTACTTC.

The rearrangement links TRBV10-3 to TRBJ2-6, with 9 positions matching TRBD1. Trimming cost V 11 bases and J 0 bases; bases outside gene matches: 5. CDR3 length: 15 residues. The germline V gene has CDR1 ENHRY and CDR2 SYGVKD. The CDR3 nucleotides read TGTGCCTCTGGACAGGGGCTCTCTGGGGCCAACGTCCTGACTTTC. This encodes CASGQGLSGANVLTF.

The rearrangement links TRBV29-1 to TRBJ2-7, with D perhaps TRBD1 or TRBD2 (6 bases each). Germline lookup yields CDR1 SQVTM and CDR2 ANQGSEA. This CDR3 comprises 15 residues. The V end lost 6 bases, the J end lost 2 bases, and 20 bases lay between the germline ends. CDR3 DNA sequence: TGCAGCGTCCAATCACAGGGAACGGGGGCCTACGAGCAGTACTTC. Amino acids: CSVQSQGTGAYEQYF.

The chain links TRBV5-6 to TRBJ2-7, with 9 nucleotides matching TRBD1. Germline assignment: CDR1 SGHDT and CDR2 YYEEEE. This CDR3 is 14 amino acids long. The trim removed 4 bases at V and 3 bases at J, leaving 5 bases unmatched. This CDR3 reads CASSLRDRDYEQYF. CDR3 bases: TGTGCCAGCAGCCTTAGGGACAGGGACTACGAGCAGTACTTC.

CDR3 amino acids: CASSLGRSRYNEQFF. DNA for the CDR3: TGTGCCAGCAGCTTGGGGCGGAGCCGATACAATGAGCAGTTCTTC. The chain uses TRBV5-6 and TRBJ2-1; D gene ambiguous. The CDR3 consists of 15 residues. Trimming shortened V by 0 bases and J by 4 bases, and 11 bases separated the two germline ends. Per the germline V gene, CDR1 is SGHDT and CDR2 is YYEEEE.

This clonotype was counted a single time. The chain is built from TRBV7-9 and TRBJ2-1; weak D call: TRBD1 (5 bases). Germline V gene sequence: CDR1 SEHNR, CDR2 FQNEAQ (reference sequence). The CDR3 sequence is 15 residues long. Between the trimmed V and J ends, which lost 2 bases and 7 bases, there was a span of 15 bases. The CDR3 DNA is TGTGCCAGCAGCTTATACGCCGGACAAAAGAATGAGCAGTTCTTC. It is translated as CASSLYAGQKNEQFF. The whole variable domain, filled in from reference TRBV7-9 and TRBJ2-1, reads DTGVSQNPRHKITKRGQNVTFRCDPISEHNRLYWYRQTLGQGPEFLTYFQNEAQLEKSRLLSDRFSAERPKGSFSTLEIQRTEQGDSAMYLCASSLYAGQKNEQFFGPGTRLTVL.

CDR3 protein: CSVEGGHLPNYNEQFF. The CDR3, as DNA: TGCAGCGTTGAAGGTGGGCACCTACCCAACTACAATGAGCAGTTCTTC. This chain joins TRBV29-1 and TRBJ2-1, with D hard to call. Germline values: CDR1 SQVTM, CDR2 ANQGSEA. CDR3 length: 16 residues. V was cut by 1 base and J by 3 bases, with 16 bases left in between.

The chain joins TRBV11-2 to TRBJ2-3; D is ambiguous. Germline CDR1 reads SGHAT; CDR2 reads FQNNGV. The V end lost 3 bases, the J end lost 0 bases, and 22 bases lay between the germline ends. The CDR3 extends over 19 amino acids. The CDR3 sequence: CASSFLDHLPVSSTDTQYF. As DNA, the CDR3 is TGTGCCAGCAGCTTCCTCGACCACCTTCCTGTTAGTAGCACAGATACGCAGTATTTT.

V gene TRBV20-1 combines with J gene TRBJ2-3, with a possible D match to TRBD1 (6 bases). The V end was cut by 3 bases, the J end by 4 bases, with 8 bases between. CDR1 is DFQATT, CDR2 SNEGSKA, per germline (reference sequence). This CDR3 comprises 12 residues. CDR3 protein: CSASRTADTQYF. CDR3 DNA: TGCAGTGCTAGTAGGACAGCAGATACGCAGTATTTT.

This chain joins TRBV12-3 or TRBV12-4 and TRBJ2-7, with D hard to call. This CDR3 comprises 13 residues. V was cut by 5 bases and J by 5 bases, with 13 bases left in between. DNA of the CDR3: TGTGCCAGCAGTCCATACGCCTTAAACGAGCAGTACTTC. Protein sequence: CASSPYALNEQYF.

The chain has TRBV2 and TRBJ2-7, with TRBD2 matching over 10 bases. The CDR3 sequence is 14 residues long. CDR1 SNHLY and CDR2 FYNNEI come from the germline V gene. V lost 8 bases, J lost 4 bases, and 8 bases stayed unmatched. CDR3 bases: TGTGCCAGCGGGGTCGGACTAGCGGCTTACGAGCAGTACTTC. Translation: CASGVGLAAYEQYF. Variable domain in full (rest from reference TRBV2 and TRBJ2-7): EPEVTQTPSHQVTQMGQEVILRCVPISNHLYFYWYRQILGQKVEFLVSFYNNEISEKSEIFDDQFSVERPDGSNFTLKIRSTKLEDSAMYFCASGVGLAAYEQYFGPGTRLTVT.

The V gene is TRBV12-3 or TRBV12-4, the J gene TRBJ2-6, with D unclear. V shed 4 bases and J shed 5 bases, with 9 bases lying between them. The CDR3 spans 14 residues. CDR3 in DNA: TGTGCCAGCAGTTGGTTCCTGCGGGCCAACGTCCTGACTTTC. Its protein is CASSWFLRANVLTF.

This clonotype was observed many times. The rearrangement joins TRBV12-3 or TRBV12-4 to TRBJ1-5, with 7 positions matching TRBD1. J lost 2 bases, V lost 6 bases, and 13 bases had no gene match. CDR3 size: 17 residues. Here the CDR3 reads CASSQGDLVIGNQPQHF. The CDR3 DNA sequence: TGTGCCAGCAGCCAGGGGGATTTGGTGATAGGCAATCAGCCCCAGCATTTT.

This clonotype was recorded a few times. This chain connects TRBV20-1 to TRBJ2-5; 10 bases fit TRBD2. CDR3 length equals 17 residues. In germline, CDR1 is DFQATT, CDR2 SNEGSKA (reference sequence). V trimming: 1 base; J trimming: 1 base; junction bases outside the gene matches: 9. The CDR3 reads CSARVVGLAGAQETQYF. The CDR3 nucleotides read TGCAGTGCTAGAGTGGTTGGGCTAGCGGGGGCCCAAGAGACCCAGTACTTC.

The chain couples TRBV28 to TRBJ2-7; 7 nucleotides agree with TRBD1. V lost 1 base to trimming and J lost 6 bases; unmatched junction nucleotides: 0. Germline V gene data show CDR1 as MDHEN and CDR2 as SYDVKM. This CDR3 comprises 12 residues. The CDR3 is CASSLSGGEQYF. The DNA of the CDR3 is TGTGCCAGCAGTTTATCAGGGGGCGAGCAGTACTTC.

In its sample, this clonotype was seen a few times. The chain joins TRBV12-3 or TRBV12-4 to TRBJ2-3; D possibly corresponds to TRBD1 (5 bases). This CDR3 comprises 13 residues. V was cut by 5 bases and J by 3 bases, with 9 bases left in between. CDR3 residues: CASSRQFTDTQYF. In DNA, the CDR3 is TGTGCCAGCAGTCGACAGTTTACAGATACGCAGTATTTT.